This T cell receptor beta chain was obtained from a study of cytomegalovirus exposure and HLA in healthy donors. PCR used 60 Vbeta primers and 13 Jbeta primers. The assay was immunoSEQ multiplex PCR, and TCRdb's table has in-frame clones only and misses some. The table has 120,000 to 150,000 clones, roughly 80% seen once; the top ten hold around 4.9%. Germline V lookup: CDR1 SGHNT, CDR2 YYREEE (reference sequence). The CDR3 loop spans 14 amino acids. Trimming removed 4 bases from V and 0 bases from J, with 10 bases in between. The rearrangement uses TRBV5-4 and TRBJ1-1, with no clear D. The sample was PBMCs. The sequence came from a male donor in good health and CMV-seronegative. In DNA form, the CDR3 reads TGTGCCAGCAGCCTGACTCTCATGAACACTGAAGCTTTCTTT. Amino acid sequence: CASSLTLMNTEAFF.